Shown below are 5 T cell receptor beta chains from a single sample sequenced in a study of circulating and synovial CD4+ cells in juvenile arthritis. Assay used: immunoSEQ multiplex PCR; TCRdb lists only in-frame clones, some missing. In the table there are around 32,000 clones, about 95% of which are singletons. The specimen was CD4+ T cells from blood. The receptors were sampled from a human donor with juvenile idiopathic arthritis.

This clone was seen more than once but under ten times. V and J are TRBV9 and TRBJ2-6, with 8 bases aligning to TRBD1. This CDR3 comprises 17 residues. The J segment lost 4 bases and the V segment lost 4 bases, leaving 10 bases of the junction unmatched. The germline V gene encodes CDR1 SGDLS and CDR2 YYNGEE. CDR3 in DNA: TGTGCCAGCAGCCCTCTGGGACAGGCTTTCGGGGCCAACGTCCTGACTTTC. Residues: CASSPLGQAFGANVLTF.

V gene TRBV2 combines with J gene TRBJ1-1; tentative D call: TRBD1 (6 bases). CDR3 length: 13 residues. Germline CDR1 is SNHLY and CDR2 is FYNNEI. Trimming removed 1 base from V and 4 bases from J, with 7 bases in between. CDR3 DNA: TGTGCCAGCAGTGAAGAAGGGGGCACTGAAGCTTTCTTT. Amino acid sequence: CASSEEGGTEAFF.

The V and J genes are TRBV9 and TRBJ1-5, with D unresolved. Germline CDR1 reads SGDLS; CDR2 reads YYNGEE. Trimming stripped 2 bases from V and 5 bases from J, with 11 bases between. There are 14 residues in the CDR3. DNA for the CDR3: TGTGCCAGCAGCGTCGGCGGGCCTGATCAGCCCCAGCATTTT. Translated: CASSVGGPDQPQHF.

J is TRBJ1-6 and V is TRBV7-9; perhaps TRBD1 as D (5 bases). Trimming pared 3 bases from V and 5 bases from J, leaving 11 bases between. The CDR3 spans 15 residues. In germline, CDR1 is SEHNR, CDR2 FQNEAQ (reference sequence). DNA of the CDR3: TGTGCCAGCAGCTTTGGGGACTTAGATAATTCACCCCTCCACTTT. It translates to CASSFGDLDNSPLHF.

V gene TRBV28 combines with J gene TRBJ2-7; TRBD2 aligns across 12 bases. J lost 4 bases, V lost 3 bases, and 10 bases had no gene match. Germline V lookup: CDR1 MDHEN, CDR2 SYDVKM. This CDR3 spans 17 amino acids. The CDR3 loop is CASSFPAGTSGSYEQYF. CDR3 bases: TGTGCCAGCAGTTTTCCTGCCGGGACTAGCGGGTCGTACGAGCAGTACTTC.